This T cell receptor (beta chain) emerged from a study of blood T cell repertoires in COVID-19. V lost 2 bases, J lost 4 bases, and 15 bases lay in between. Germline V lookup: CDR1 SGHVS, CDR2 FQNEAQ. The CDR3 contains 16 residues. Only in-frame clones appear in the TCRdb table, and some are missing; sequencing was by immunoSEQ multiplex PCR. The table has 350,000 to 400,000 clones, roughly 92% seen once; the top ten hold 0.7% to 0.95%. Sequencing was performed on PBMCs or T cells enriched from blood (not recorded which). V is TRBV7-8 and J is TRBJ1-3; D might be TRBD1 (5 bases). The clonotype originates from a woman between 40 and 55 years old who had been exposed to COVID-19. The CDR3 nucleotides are TGTGCCAGCAGCTTAAGGTCGGGGGTGTGGGGAAACACCATATATTTT. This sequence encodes CASSLRSGVWGNTIYF.